The clone carrying this T cell receptor beta chain was picked up a small number of times. Antigen: not known. The source of the sample is a study of cytomegalovirus exposure and HLA in healthy donors. Study-wide results and limits: Under in vitro conditions, a few CMV-associated chains were confirmed as specific for CMV antigens. The study put 150 to 200 TCR beta chains on its list as cytomegalovirus-associated. Reportedly, diagnosis of cytomegalovirus status by the classifier showed high specificity and sensitivity.

The protocol was immunoSEQ multiplex PCR, while the TCRdb copy is restricted to in-frame clones and leaves out a portion. The sample shows roughly 120,000 clones, approximately 88% of them seen only once. V was clipped by 4 bases and J by 0 bases; unmatched bases: 8. The CDR3 sequence is 17 residues long. The germline gives CDR1 LNHDA, CDR2 SQIVND (reference sequence). V and J are TRBV19 and TRBJ1-2; 10 nucleotides line up with TRBD1. The clonotype was recovered from a young man in good health and CMV-seronegative. Material for sequencing was PBMCs. CDR3 amino acids: CASSTAGTGAANYGYTF. The CDR3 DNA reads as TGTGCCAGTAGTACTGCCGGGACAGGGGCAGCTAACTATGGCTACACCTTC.